These T cell receptor beta chains were read from a single sample in a study of tumor and adjacent non-tumor tissue in lung cancer. MiXCR was run by TCRdb on the multiplex PCR reads, yielding one entry per CDR3 protein. The sample lists some 80,000 distinct CDR3 sequences; about two thirds were seen once. Sample: lung tumor tissue. These TCRs come from a woman aged 35 to 49 with non-small cell lung cancer. CDR3s include the opening cysteine and the closing phenylalanine or tryptophan. The D gene is left open where the match is weak. Only part of the rows carry a size: once, few, many, or a class if the clone is expanded.

v_gene: TRBV4-1
j_gene: TRBJ2-5
d_gene: TRBD2
abundance: few
len: 14
CDR3aa: CASSLGTSGETHYF
CDR3nt: TGCGCCAGCAGCCTAGGGACTAGTGGAGAGACCCACTACTTC

v_gene: TRBV29-1
j_gene: TRBJ2-1
d_gene: .
abundance: .
len: 14
CDR3aa: CSVGGDSRYNEQFF
CDR3nt: TGCAGCGTTGGGGGGGACTCCCGCTATAATGAGCAGTTCTTC

v_gene: TRBV28
j_gene: TRBJ1-3
d_gene: .
abundance: .
len: 14
CDR3aa: CATTDVDSGNTIYF
CDR3nt: TGTGCCACCACAGACGTAGACTCTGGAAACACCATATATTTT

v_gene: TRBV10-1
j_gene: TRBJ2-1
d_gene: .
abundance: .
len: 14
CDR3aa: CASSDNGNYNEQFF
CDR3nt: TGCGCCAGCAGTGATAACGGGAACTACAATGAGCAGTTCTTC

v_gene: TRBV6-5
j_gene: TRBJ2-2
d_gene: .
abundance: .
len: 13
CDR3aa: CASSYTTAEELFF
CDR3nt: TGTGCCAGCAGTTATACAACAGCCGAGGAGCTGTTTTTT

v_gene: TRBV11-2
j_gene: TRBJ2-7
d_gene: .
abundance: .
len: 15
CDR3aa: CASRPSRPDSYEQCF
CDR3nt: TGTGCTAGCAGACCATCACGACCTGACTCCTACGAGCAGTGCTTC

v_gene: TRBV12-3/TRBV12-4
j_gene: TRBJ1-4
d_gene: .
abundance: .
len: 12
CDR3aa: CASGATTEKLFF
CDR3nt: TGTGCCAGCGGTGCGACCACTGAAAAACTGTTTTTT

v_gene: TRBV10-3
j_gene: TRBJ1-4
d_gene: .
abundance: many
len: 14
CDR3aa: CAISEGSGNEKLFF
CDR3nt: TGTGCCATCAGTGAAGGGTCAGGGAATGAAAAACTGTTTTTT

v_gene: TRBV12-3/TRBV12-4
j_gene: TRBJ2-5
d_gene: .
abundance: many
len: 13
CDR3aa: CASSSRGSETQYF
CDR3nt: TGTGCCAGCAGTTCTCGAGGGTCGGAGACCCAGTACTTC

v_gene: TRBV5-4
j_gene: TRBJ1-1
d_gene: .
abundance: .
len: 14
CDR3aa: CDSSLWGVDTEAFF
CDR3nt: TGTGACAGCAGCTTATGGGGGGTGGACACTGAAGCTTTCTTT

v_gene: TRBV29-1
j_gene: TRBJ1-2
d_gene: .
abundance: .
len: 13
CDR3aa: CSDEKGANYDYTF
CDR3nt: TGCAGCGATGAAAAAGGGGCTAACTATGACTACACCTTC

v_gene: TRBV5-4
j_gene: TRBJ2-3
d_gene: .
abundance: .
len: 14
CDR3aa: CASSSLYSTDTRYF
CDR3nt: TGTGCCAGCAGCTCTTTATATAGCACAGATACGCGATATTTT

v_gene: TRBV11-2
j_gene: TRBJ2-1
d_gene: .
abundance: .
len: 14
CDR3aa: CASSIPGAAGKQFF
CDR3nt: TGTGCCAGCAGCATACCCGGAGCCGCGGGTAAGCAGTTCTTC

v_gene: TRBV7-9
j_gene: TRBJ1-2
d_gene: .
abundance: .
len: 12
CDR3aa: CASSRTEYSYTF
CDR3nt: TGTGCGAGCAGCCGGACGGAGTATAGCTACACCTTC

v_gene: TRBV29-1
j_gene: TRBJ2-2
d_gene: .
abundance: many
len: 13
CDR3aa: CSALARGTGELFF
CDR3nt: TGCAGCGCACTGGCGAGAGGCACCGGGGAGCTGTTTTTT